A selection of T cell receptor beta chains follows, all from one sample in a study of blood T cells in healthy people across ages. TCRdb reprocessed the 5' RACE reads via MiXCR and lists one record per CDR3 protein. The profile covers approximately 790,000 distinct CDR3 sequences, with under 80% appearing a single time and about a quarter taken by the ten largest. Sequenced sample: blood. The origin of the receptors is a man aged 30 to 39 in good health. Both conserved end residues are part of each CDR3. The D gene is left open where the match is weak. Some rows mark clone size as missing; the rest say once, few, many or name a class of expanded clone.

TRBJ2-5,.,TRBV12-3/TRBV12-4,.,TGTGCCAGCAGTTTGAAGGGGGGGCCATTGGAGACCCAGTACTTC,CASSLKGGPLETQYF
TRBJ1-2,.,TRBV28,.,TGTGCCAGCAGTTTTAGTCTCAGGGAGTATGGCTACACCTTC,CASSFSLREYGYTF
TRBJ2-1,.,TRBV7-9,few,TGTGCCAGCAGCTTTAGCGGTCCCCAGTTCTTC,CASSFSGPQFF
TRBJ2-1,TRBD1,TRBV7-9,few,TGTGCCAGCAGCTTAGTCTCCGGGACAGGCCGTTATGAGCAGTTCTTC,CASSLVSGTGRYEQFF
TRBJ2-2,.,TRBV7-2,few,TGTGCCAGCAGCGGAGGACTGCCTGGGACCGGGGAGCTGTTTTTT,CASSGGLPGTGELFF
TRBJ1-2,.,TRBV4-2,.,TGTGCCAGCAGCCCCGGGGCAGGCCCCAACTATGGCTACACCTTC,CASSPGAGPNYGYTF
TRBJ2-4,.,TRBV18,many,TGTGCCAGCTCACCCCAGGGAAACATTCAGTACTTC,CASSPQGNIQYF
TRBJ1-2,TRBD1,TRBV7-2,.,TGTGCCAGCACCCTTAGGACAGGGGGCGAATATGGCTACACCTTC,CASTLRTGGEYGYTF
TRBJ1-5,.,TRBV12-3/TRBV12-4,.,TGTGCCAGCAGTTTAAGAGTCCAAGATCAGCCCCAGCATTTT,CASSLRVQDQPQHF
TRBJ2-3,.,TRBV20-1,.,TGCAGTGCTAGGCGGGACTCCCAAGATACGCAGTATTTT,CSARRDSQDTQYF
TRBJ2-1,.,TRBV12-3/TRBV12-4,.,TGTGGCAGCAGTTTGGTCGTGGCAGGCACGAGAGGCAATGAGCAGTTCTTC,CGSSLVVAGTRGNEQFF
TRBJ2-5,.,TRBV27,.,TGTGCCAGCAGTTTCTCAGGGGCCGAAGAGACCCAGTACTTC,CASSFSGAEETQYF
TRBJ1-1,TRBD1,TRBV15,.,TGTGCCACCAGTTCTCGGGACAGGGGGTCAATGAACACTGAAGCTTTCTTT,CATSSRDRGSMNTEAFF
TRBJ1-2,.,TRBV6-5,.,TGTGCCAGCAGGCAAGGGGCTTATTATGGCTACACCTTC,CASRQGAYYGYTF
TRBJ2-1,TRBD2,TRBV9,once,TGTGCCAGCAGCACCCAAAGCGGGGGGGCCCTCAATGAGCAGTTCTTC,CASSTQSGGALNEQFF
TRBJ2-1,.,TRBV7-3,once,TGTGCCAGCAGCTCCCTCGGCACATTGACCAGCTCCTACAATGAGCAGTTCTTC,CASSSLGTLTSSYNEQFF
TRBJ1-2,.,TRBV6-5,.,TGTGCCAGCAGTTACTGGTCGGGGCAGGCGGCGCTGGAACCTAACTATGGCTACACCTTC,CASSYWSGQAALEPNYGYTF
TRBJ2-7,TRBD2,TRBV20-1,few,TGCAGTGCTAGAGATCCCCTAGCGGGGGCAACCTACGAGCAGTACTTC,CSARDPLAGATYEQYF
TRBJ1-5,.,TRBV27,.,TGTGCCAGCAGTTCCAAAGGTGGCGGTCGATTTAGCAATCAGCCCCAGCATTTT,CASSSKGGGRFSNQPQHF
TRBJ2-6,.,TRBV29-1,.,TGCAGTGCCCCGCAATCGGGTGCCGGGGCCAACGTCCTGACTTTC,CSAPQSGAGANVLTF
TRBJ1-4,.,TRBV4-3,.,TGCGCCAGCAGCCAAGCAACTGATTCCGGAGAAAAACTGTTTTTT,CASSQATDSGEKLFF
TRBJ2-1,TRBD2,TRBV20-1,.,TGCAGTGCTAGAGATCAATGGCTAGCGGCCAATGAGCAGTTCTTC,CSARDQWLAANEQFF
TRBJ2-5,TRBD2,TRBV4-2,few,TGTGCCAGCAGCCAAGAGTGGCGGGGGAGGACCCAGTACTTC,CASSQEWRGRTQYF
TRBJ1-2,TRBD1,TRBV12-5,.,TGTGCTAGTGGTTTGGTACAGGGGGGCGACTATGGCTACACCTTC,CASGLVQGGDYGYTF
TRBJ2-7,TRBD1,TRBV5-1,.,TGCGCCAGCAGCTTGGCCGAAGTTGGGACAGGGGCCTACGAGCAGTACTTC,CASSLAEVGTGAYEQYF
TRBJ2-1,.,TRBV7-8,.,TGTGCCAGCAGCCTCATCGGAGATGAGCAGTTCTTC,CASSLIGDEQFF
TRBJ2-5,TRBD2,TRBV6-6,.,TGTGCCAGCAGTTACCTAGCGGGGGCCGTCCAAGAGACCCAGTACTTC,CASSYLAGAVQETQYF
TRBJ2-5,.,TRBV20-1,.,TGCAGTGCTAGAATCACGGAAGAGACCCAGTACTTC,CSARITEETQYF
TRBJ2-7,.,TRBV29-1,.,TGCAGCGTTGTCAAGGGATTTGGATCCTACGAGCAGTACTTC,CSVVKGFGSYEQYF
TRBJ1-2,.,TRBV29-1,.,TGCAGCGCGCATCAGGGGTTGGGCTATGGCTACACCTTC,CSAHQGLGYGYTF
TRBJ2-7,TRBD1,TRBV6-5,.,TGTGCCAGCAGTGCTAACAGGGGATCCTACGAGCAGTACTTC,CASSANRGSYEQYF
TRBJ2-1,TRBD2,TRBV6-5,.,TGTGCCAGCAGCCCCGGGACTAGAGATGATGAGCAGTTCTTC,CASSPGTRDDEQFF
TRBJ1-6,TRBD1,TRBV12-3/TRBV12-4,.,TGTGCCAGCAGCCCGATAACAGGGGGTAATTCACCCCTCCACTTT,CASSPITGGNSPLHF
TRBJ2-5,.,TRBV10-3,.,TGTGCCATCAGGGGGGGCTGGAGGGTCGATGAGCAGTACTTC,CAIRGGWRVDEQYF
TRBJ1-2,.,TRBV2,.,TGTGCCAGCAGTGAAGCATTTGGGACACTAGACTATGGCTACACCTTC,CASSEAFGTLDYGYTF